This note documents a single T cell receptor beta chain sequence. What it binds is unknown. The PCR contained 60 Vbeta and 13 Jbeta primers. Produced via immunoSEQ multiplex PCR; TCRdb's table is partial and in-frame only. The sample lists 180,000 or so clones; 70% to 90% were seen once. Nominally healthy donors were sampled, though unrecorded immune exposures were likely. This record comes from a study of cytomegalovirus exposure and HLA in healthy donors. Study-level information: In an earlier analysis, 117 million unique TCR beta sequences were found from some 170 million T cells.

Overall study results and limits: Later analysis identified several of the most significant clusters that appeared linked to common viral pathogens. Reports indicate that TCR beta sequences accurately predicted the HLA-A and HLA-B alleles of most subjects.

This receptor was obtained from a young man in good health and CMV-seropositive. Source material: PBMCs.

The CDR3 coding sequence is TGTGCCAGCAGCTTGGGGGTAGCGGGGGGGCTCCCAGATACGCAGTATTTT. Its protein product is CASSLGVAGGLPDTQYF. The genes are TRBV5-4 and TRBJ2-3; 11 bases map to TRBD2. The CDR3 runs to 17 residues. Germline V CDR1 and CDR2: SGHNT, YYREEE (reference sequence). The ends lost 0 bases at V and 4 bases at J; junction bases unmatched: 7.